This T cell receptor beta chain was captured in a study of shared clonotypes between healthy human individuals (dated by TCRdb to 2018 to 2021). Regarding the research as a whole: The cohort included three men and a couple of women between 18 and 49 years of age. For each donor, three plates each were used for CD4 naive and CD4 memory, two plates were used for CD8 naive, and one plate was used for CD8 memory. To estimate repertoire size and how much clonotype sharing occurs between individuals, the study deeply sequenced the blood TCR repertoires of several healthy adults. Libraries were prepared and TCR repertoires were sequenced by different laboratories using diverse techniques, in order to increase sequencing depth and limit assay-specific biases. Each donor's leukapheresis produced roughly between about 0.9 and 9.5 billion PBMCs. General study outcomes and caveats: Approximately 5% of naive CD4, roughly 3.6% of naive CD8, 2% to 2.5% of memory CD4, and approximately 0.4% of memory CD8 clonotypes were shared across several donors. Compared with non-shared clonotypes, the clonotypes found in all four sorted-subset donors had higher generation probabilities. Pairwise subsampling led to the expectation that sequencing depth would affect the degree of clonotype sharing among donors. Rarefaction of sorted-subset datasets indicated incomplete sequencing despite the large sequencing depth. Naive subsets generally had larger estimated clonotype richness than memory subsets did. The small number of donors limited the genetic and exposure-history diversity represented. Only blood was sampled, and tissue TCR repertoires likely differ from those in blood.

Using the deep immunoSEQ assay, TCR CDR3 regions were amplified from genomic DNA by multiplex PCR. Extracted genomic DNA from each cell subset was spread evenly across all wells of several immunoSEQ 96-well plates, with each plate serving as a replicate. For sorted subsets, around 0.2 ug of genomic DNA, equivalent to roughly 30,000 T cell genomes, went into each replicate PCR. The purified libraries were quantified using a Qubit 3.0 fluorometer, sized with a Bioanalyzer 2100, and then quantified again using the KAPA Library Quantification kit. A separate single-read 150-cycle Illumina NextSeq 550 flow cell was used to sequence each immunoSEQ 96-well plate. Processing in the source paper ran as follows. Because only junctional sequences without quality scores were contained in the immunoSEQ output, filtering matching that applied to full-length reads could not be performed. Sequences were annotated with PyIR, a Python wrapper for IgBLAST v1.9, and V/J genes and CDR3 were assigned using IMGT germline references. Any read was removed if the V/J assignment was weak (E-value above 1e-6), the CDR3 was missing, or the read contained stop codons, out-of-frame junctions, or ambiguous translated residues. A V3J clonotype was defined by an identical inferred V gene, J gene, and CDR3 amino acid sequence. The percentage overlap between two repertoires was calculated by dividing the number of shared unique clonotypes by the size of the smaller repertoire. Repertoire richness was assessed with RTK rarefaction, the Chao1 estimator, and Recon v2.1 estimates of unobserved clonotypes. Generation probabilities for all TCRbeta clonotypes obtained by the gDNA method from a few donors were computed using OLGA. Held by TCRdb, this immuneACCESS table contains in-frame sequences only and omits some clones. Under half of the omission traces to an unresolved V gene where checked; the cause of the rest is unknown. Clonal size and the V and J genes are those of that table, whereas D and trimming came from the DNA. Present in this sample are more than 1 million clones, about 84% of which were seen just once. In total, the top ten clones hold about 0.52% of the sample.

To note about this clone: No antigen is known for it. Base-call qualities are not available, and no considerably larger clone is one nucleotide away.

The germline V gene (reference sequence) provides CDR1 MNHEY and CDR2 SMNVEV. V lost 3 bases and J lost 0 bases; the stretch between them is 11 bases long. Including the terminal cysteine and phenylalanine, the CDR3 comprises 16 residues. The kept DNA is CDR3 alone, 48 bases in frame from the first base. The donors were healthy, HIV-negative adults who had no recently reported acute infections or vaccinations. Only Caucasian adults living in Nashville, Tennessee, USA were represented among the donors. Magnetic negative selection was used to enrich CD4+ T cells, after which naive cells were positively selected on CD45RA and the negative fraction became the memory subset. Blood was obtained by leukapheresis, after which PBMCs were separated by Ficoll-Histopaque density gradient centrifugation and cryopreserved in liquid nitrogen vapor phase. Analytical flow cytometry was used to check the purity and quantity of each magnetically sorted T cell population. Each sorted fraction had its genomic DNA isolated and then quantified by UV absorbance on a Nanodrop 2000c.

The TCR originated in a man in his late teens or twenties in good health. Some clones in this sample may be carry-over from other donors' samples. The rearrangement joined TRBV27 to TRBJ2-2; the D segment cannot be called with confidence. Sequenced material: memory CD4+ T cells from PBMCs. Read against the paper, the sample's cell subset or site label means: CD45RA-negative fraction. The DNA sequence follows: TGTGCCAGCAGTTTCCTCAGACACCCGAACACCGGGGAGCTGTTTTTT. Translated, it gives CASSFLRHPNTGELFF.